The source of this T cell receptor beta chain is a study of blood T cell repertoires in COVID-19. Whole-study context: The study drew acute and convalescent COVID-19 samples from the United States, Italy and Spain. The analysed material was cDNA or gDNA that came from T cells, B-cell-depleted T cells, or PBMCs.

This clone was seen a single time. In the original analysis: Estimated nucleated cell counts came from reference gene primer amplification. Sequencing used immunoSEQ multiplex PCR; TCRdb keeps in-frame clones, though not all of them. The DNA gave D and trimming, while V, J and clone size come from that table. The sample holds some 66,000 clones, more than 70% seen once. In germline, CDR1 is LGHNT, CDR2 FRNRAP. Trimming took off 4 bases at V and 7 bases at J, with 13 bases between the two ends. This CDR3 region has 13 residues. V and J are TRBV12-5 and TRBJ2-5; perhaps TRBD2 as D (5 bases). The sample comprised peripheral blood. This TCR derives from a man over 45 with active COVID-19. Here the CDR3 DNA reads TGTGCTAGTGGTTCCGGGGTCCCCAGGACCCAGTACTTC. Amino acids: CASGSGVPRTQYF.